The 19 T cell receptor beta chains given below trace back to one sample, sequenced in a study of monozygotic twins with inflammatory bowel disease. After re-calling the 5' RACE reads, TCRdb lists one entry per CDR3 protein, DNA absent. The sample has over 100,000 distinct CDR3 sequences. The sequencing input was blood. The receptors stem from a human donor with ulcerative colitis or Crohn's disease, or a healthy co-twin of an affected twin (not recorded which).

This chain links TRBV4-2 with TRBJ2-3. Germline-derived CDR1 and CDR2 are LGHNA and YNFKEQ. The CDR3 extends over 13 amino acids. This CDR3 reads CASSQSSTDTQYF.

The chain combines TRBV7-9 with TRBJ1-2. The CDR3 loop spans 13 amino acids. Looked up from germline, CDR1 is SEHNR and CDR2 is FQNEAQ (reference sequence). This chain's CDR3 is CASSPRRVGGYTF.

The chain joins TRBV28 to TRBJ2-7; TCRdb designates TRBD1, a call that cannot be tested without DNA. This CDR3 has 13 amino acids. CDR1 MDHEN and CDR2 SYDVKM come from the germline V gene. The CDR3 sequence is CATSWDRRYEQYF.

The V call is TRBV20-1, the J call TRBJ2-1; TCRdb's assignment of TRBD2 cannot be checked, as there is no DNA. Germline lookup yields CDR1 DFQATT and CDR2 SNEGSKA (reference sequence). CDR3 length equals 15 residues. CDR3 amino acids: CSARWTSGWADEQFF.

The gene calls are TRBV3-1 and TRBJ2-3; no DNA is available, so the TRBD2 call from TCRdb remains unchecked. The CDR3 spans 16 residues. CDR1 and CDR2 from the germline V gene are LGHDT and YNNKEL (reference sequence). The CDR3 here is CASSRGTSGTTDTQYF.

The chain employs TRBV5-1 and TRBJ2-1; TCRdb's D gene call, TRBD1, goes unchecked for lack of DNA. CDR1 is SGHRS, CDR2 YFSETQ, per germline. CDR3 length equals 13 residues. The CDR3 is CASSLTGEDEQFF.

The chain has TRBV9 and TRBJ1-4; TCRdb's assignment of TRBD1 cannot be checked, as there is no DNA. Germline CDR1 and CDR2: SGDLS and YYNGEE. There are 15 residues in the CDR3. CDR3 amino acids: CASSINEGTREKLFF.

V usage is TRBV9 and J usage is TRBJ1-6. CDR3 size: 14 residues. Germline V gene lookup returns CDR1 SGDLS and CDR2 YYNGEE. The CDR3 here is CASSISRDDSPLHF. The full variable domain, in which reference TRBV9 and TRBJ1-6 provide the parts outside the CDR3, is DSGVTQTPKHLITATGQRVTLRCSPRSGDLSVYWYQQSLDQGLQFLIQYYNGEERAKGNILERFSAQQFPDLHSELNLSSLELGDSALYFCASSISRDDSPLHFGNGTRLTVT.

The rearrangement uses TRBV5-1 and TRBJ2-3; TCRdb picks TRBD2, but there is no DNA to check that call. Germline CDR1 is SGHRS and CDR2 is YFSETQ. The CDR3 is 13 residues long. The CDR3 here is CASSPPTWNTQYF.

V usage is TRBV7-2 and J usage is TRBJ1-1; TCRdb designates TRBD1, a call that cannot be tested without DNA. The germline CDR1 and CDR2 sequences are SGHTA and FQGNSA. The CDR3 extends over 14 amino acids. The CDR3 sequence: CASSSQGVNTEAFF.

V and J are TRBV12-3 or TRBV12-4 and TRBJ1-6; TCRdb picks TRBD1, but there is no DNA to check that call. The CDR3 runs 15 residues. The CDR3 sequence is CASSLGRDYNSPLHF.

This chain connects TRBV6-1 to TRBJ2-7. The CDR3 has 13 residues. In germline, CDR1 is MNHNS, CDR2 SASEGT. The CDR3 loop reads CASNEDDTDEQYF.

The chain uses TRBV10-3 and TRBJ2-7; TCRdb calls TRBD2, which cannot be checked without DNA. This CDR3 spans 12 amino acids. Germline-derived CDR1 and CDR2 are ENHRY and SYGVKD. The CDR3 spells CAISAEGNEQYF.

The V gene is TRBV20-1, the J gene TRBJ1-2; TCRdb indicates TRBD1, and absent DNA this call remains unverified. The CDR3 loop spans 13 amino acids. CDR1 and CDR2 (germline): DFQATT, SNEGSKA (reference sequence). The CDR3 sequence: CSGQDFSNYGYTF.

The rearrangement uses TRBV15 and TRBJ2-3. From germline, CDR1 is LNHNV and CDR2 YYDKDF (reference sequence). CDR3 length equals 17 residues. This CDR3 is CATSREGIRGRTDTQYF.

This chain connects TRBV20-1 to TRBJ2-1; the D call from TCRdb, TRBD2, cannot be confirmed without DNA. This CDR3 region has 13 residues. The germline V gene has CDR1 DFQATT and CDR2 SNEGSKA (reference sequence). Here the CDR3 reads CSEQLAGRDEQFF.

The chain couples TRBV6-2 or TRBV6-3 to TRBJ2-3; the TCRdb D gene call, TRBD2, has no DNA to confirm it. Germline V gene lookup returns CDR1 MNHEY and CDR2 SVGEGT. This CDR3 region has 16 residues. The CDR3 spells CASSWDRDYPTDTQYF.

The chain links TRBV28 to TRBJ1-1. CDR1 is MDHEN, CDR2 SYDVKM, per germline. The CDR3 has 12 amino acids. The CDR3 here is CASSSRNTEAFF. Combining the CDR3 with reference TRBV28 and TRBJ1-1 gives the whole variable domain DVKVTQSSRYLVKRTGEKVFLECVQDMDHENMFWYRQDPGLGLRLIYFSYDVKMKEKGDIPEGYSVSREKKERFSLILESASTNQTSMYLCASSSRNTEAFFGQGTRLTVV.

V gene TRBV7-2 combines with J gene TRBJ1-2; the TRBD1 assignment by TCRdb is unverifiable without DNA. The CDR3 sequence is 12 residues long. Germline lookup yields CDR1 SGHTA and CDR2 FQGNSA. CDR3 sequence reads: CASSLQGYGYTF.